This T cell receptor beta chain was profiled in a study of beta chain features in type 1 diabetes. Whole-study results and caveats: Across all four CD4+ subsets, people with type 1 diabetes showed modestly shorter TCRB CDR3s.

Turning to this clone: Its antigen remains unknown.

The investigators reverse transcribed all of the isolated RNA, so they sequenced expressed TCRB transcripts. Method: immunoSEQ multiplex PCR; TCRdb's copy keeps in-frame clones and lacks some. The sample carries more than 250,000 clones, more than 13% recorded once. Staining for CD45RO/CCR7/CD25/CD127/CD95/CD27 allowed sorting of CD4+ naive, central memory, regulatory and stem cell-like memory cells. Trimming pared 6 bases from V and 2 bases from J, leaving 17 bases between. This CDR3 has 16 residues. Germline CDR1 reads SGHAT; CDR2 reads FQNNGV. Sequencing was carried out using naive CD4+ T cells from blood. This chain uses TRBV11-2 with TRBJ2-1; a possible D gene is TRBD2 (6 bases). This TCR derives from a man in his thirties or forties with type 1 diabetes. CDR3 nucleotides: TGTGCCAGCAGGGATATAGCGGTCACTACCTACAATGAGCAGTTCTTC. It yields the protein CASRDIAVTTYNEQFF.